A single sample gave rise to the 19 T cell receptor beta chains below, sequenced in a study of T cell repertoires in cytomegalovirus infection (dated by TCRdb to the late 2010s). Sequencing relied on an Illumina HiSeq 1500. TCRdb took the public reads, trimmed them with fastp at Q25, ran MiXCR for clone calling and kept in-frame beta chains. Rows merge per CDR3 protein into single entries with the most common DNA and genes. The sample table records about 190,000 distinct CDR3 sequences; 28% of these occur just once. Of the sample, approximately 30% is held by the ten largest clones. Sequenced: PBMCs. These receptors came from a human donor in good health (CMV status not recorded). Some clones in this sample may be carry-over from other donors' samples.

The gene calls are TRBV7-2 and TRBJ1-5; no definite D call. The germline CDR1 and CDR2 sequences are SGHTA and FQGNSA. V was cut by 3 bases and J by 1 base, with 4 bases left in between. The CDR3 runs to 13 residues. The CDR3 here is CASSFNSNQPQHF. CDR3 sequence (DNA): TGTGCCAGCAGCTTCAACAGCAATCAGCCCCAGCATTTT.

The chain joins TRBV5-4 to TRBJ2-2; the D is unclear. In germline, CDR1 is SGHNT, CDR2 YYREEE (reference sequence). The CDR3 totals 16 residues. Between the trimmed V and J ends, which lost 5 bases and 3 bases, there was a span of 17 bases. CDR3 DNA: TGTGCCAGCAGTTACGGCATCAACCGGGACACCGGGGAGCTGTTTTTT. Protein: CASSYGINRDTGELFF.

V and J are TRBV6-2 or TRBV6-3 and TRBJ1-5; D is unresolved. V was cut by 5 bases and J by 7 bases, with 18 bases left in between. In germline, CDR1 is MNHEY, CDR2 SVGEGT. The CDR3 is made up of 15 amino acids. The DNA of the CDR3 is TGTGCCAGCAGTCCCTCCCCGGGGTCCGCCCAGCCCCAGCATTTT. As protein: CASSPSPGSAQPQHF.

As to this clonotype: The junction shows a germline mismatch at one end, possibly a read error. This rearrangement joins TRBV4-2 to TRBJ1-1; the D is unclear. Germline V CDR1 and CDR2: LGHNA, YNFKEQ. The CDR3 length is 13 residues. The CDR3 sequence is CAISRQLNTEAFF. DNA of the CDR3: TGTGCCATCAGCAGGCAATTGAACACTGAAGCTTTCTTT.

A remark on this clonotype: An end of the junction differs from the germline gene, which may be a read error. CDR3 region: CASSPIPNSPPHF. CDR3 DNA: TGTGCCAGCAGCCCGATACCTAATTCACCCCCCCACTTT. This chain links TRBV7-3 with TRBJ1-6; D is unclear. Looked up from germline, CDR1 is SGHTA and CDR2 is FQGTGA. The CDR3 loop spans 13 amino acids.

This clonotype was counted a few times. DNA for the CDR3: TGTGCCAGCAGCCCGGGACACGTGAACACTGAAGCTTTCTTT. This sequence encodes CASSPGHVNTEAFF. The gene calls are TRBV7-2 and TRBJ1-1; D perhaps matches TRBD1 (6 bases). Germline CDR1 SGHTA, CDR2 FQGNSA. V lost 5 bases and J 0 bases, leaving 10 bases between the germline ends. The CDR3 is made up of 14 amino acids.

This clonotype was counted ten times or more. The chain employs TRBV3-1 and TRBJ2-7; D is unclear. The CDR3 sequence is 12 residues long. Germline V gene sequence: CDR1 LGHDT, CDR2 YNNKEL (reference sequence). The V end lost 1 base, the J end lost 3 bases, and 4 bases lay between the germline ends. The CDR3 DNA reads as TGTGCCAGCAGCCAAGGGGGCTACGAGCAGTACTTC. Translation: CASSQGGYEQYF.

V gene TRBV19 combines with J gene TRBJ2-1; D is ambiguous. The CDR3 sequence is 13 residues long. The V end lost 3 bases, the J end lost 6 bases, and 9 bases lay between the germline ends. The germline gives CDR1 LNHDA, CDR2 SQIVND (reference sequence). The CDR3 loop reads CASSISYLNEQFF. CDR3 nucleotide sequence: TGTGCCAGTAGTATCTCCTATCTCAATGAGCAGTTCTTC. The full variable domain, rest sourced from reference TRBV19 and TRBJ2-1, is DGGITQSPKYLFRKEGQNVTLSCEQNLNHDAMYWYRQDPGQGLRLIYYSQIVNDFQKGDIAEGYSVSREKKESFPLTVTSAQKNPTAFYLCASSISYLNEQFFGPGTRLTVL.

J is TRBJ2-5 and V is TRBV5-6; D unresolved. Trimming removed 3 bases at V and 4 bases at J, with 10 bases between. The CDR3 totals 13 residues. Germline CDR1 and CDR2: SGHDT and YYEEEE. In DNA, the CDR3 is TGTGCCAGCAGCTCAAATCTAGGAGAGACCCAGTACTTC. Translating gives CASSSNLGETQYF.

V is TRBV20-1 and J is TRBJ1-2; D remains ambiguous. The V end lost 3 bases, the J end lost 4 bases, and 12 bases lay between the germline ends. In germline, CDR1 is DFQATT, CDR2 SNEGSKA (reference sequence). This CDR3 is 13 amino acids long. CDR3 DNA sequence: TGCAGTGCTAGGGCGGACTCGGGCTATGGCTACACCTTC. Translated, it gives CSARADSGYGYTF.

This clonotype showed up just a few times. This chain joins TRBV7-2 and TRBJ1-1; TRBD1 is a possible D gene (6 bases). Trimming took off 1 base at V and 10 bases at J, with 13 bases between the two ends. Germline CDR1 reads SGHTA; CDR2 reads FQGNSA. The CDR3 covers 13 residues. The CDR3 is CASSLVGTPPAFF. The CDR3 DNA reads TGTGCCAGCAGCTTAGTTGGGACACCCCCAGCTTTCTTT.

Only a few counts were recorded for this clonotype. The rearrangement links TRBV12-3 or TRBV12-4 to TRBJ1-1, with 7 bases aligning to TRBD1. This CDR3 spans 13 amino acids. J lost 9 bases, V lost 4 bases, and 8 bases had no gene match. The CDR3 region has the DNA TGTGCCAGCAGTTCCCTCCGACAGGGAAAAGCTTTCTTT. Translated, it gives CASSSLRQGKAFF.

The chain has TRBV5-6 and TRBJ1-1; the D is unclear. V lost 1 base to trimming and J lost 4 bases, with 5 bases between them. This CDR3 is 12 amino acids long. CDR1 and CDR2 (germline): SGHDT, YYEEEE. CDR3 sequence reads: CASSLSLTEAFF. The CDR3 DNA is TGTGCCAGCAGCTTGTCCCTCACTGAAGCTTTCTTT.

This clonotype was picked up a small number of times. This chain uses TRBV7-2 with TRBJ2-1; TRBD2 matches 12 bases. This CDR3 spans 15 amino acids. With V trimmed by 6 bases and J by 5 bases, 5 bases remained unmatched. Germline CDR1 SGHTA, CDR2 FQGNSA. CDR3 sequence (DNA): TGTGCCAGCAGTTCTAGCGGGGGGGCCCACAATGAGCAGTTCTTC. Amino acid sequence: CASSSSGGAHNEQFF.

The rearrangement uses TRBV7-3 and TRBJ1-2; D ambiguous. Per germline, CDR1 SGHTA and CDR2 FQGTGA. This CDR3 has 14 residues. Trimming removed 1 base from V and 1 base from J, with 7 bases in between. In nucleotides, the CDR3 is TGTGCCAGCAGCTTAAGGATAGTTAACTATGGCTACACCTTC. It yields the protein CASSLRIVNYGYTF. Together with reference TRBV7-3 and TRBJ1-2, the CDR3 gives the full variable domain: GAGVSQTPSNKVTEKGKYVELRCDPISGHTALYWYRQSLGQGPEFLIYFQGTGAADDSGLPNDRFFAVRPEGSVSTLKIQRTERGDSAVYLCASSLRIVNYGYTFGSGTRLTVV.

About this clonotype itself: A junction boundary mismatches the germline segment, possibly from a read error. The chain couples TRBV12-5 to TRBJ2-7, with 7 nucleotides matching TRBD1. CDR1 and CDR2 from the germline V gene are LGHNT and FRNRAP. This CDR3 region has 15 residues. Written as DNA, the CDR3 is TGTGCTAGTGCCCTTGAGGGGGCTCACACCTACGAGCAGTCCTTC. Its translation is CASALEGAHTYEQSF.

Ten or more counts support this clonotype. The rearrangement joins TRBV7-2 to TRBJ1-1; D is uncertain. This CDR3 comprises 13 residues. V lost 7 bases and J lost 1, with 10 bases in between. Germline V gene data show CDR1 as SGHTA and CDR2 as FQGNSA. For the CDR3, the DNA is TGTGCCAGCACCTTCGGGAGGAACACTGAAGCTTTCTTT. Residues: CASTFGRNTEAFF.

This clonotype was recorded a few times. The chain combines TRBV5-1 with TRBJ1-6, with 7 bases that match TRBD1. This CDR3 has 14 amino acids. CDR1 SGHRS and CDR2 YFSETQ come from the germline V gene. With V trimmed by 3 bases and J by 14 bases, 11 bases remained unmatched. This CDR3 is CASSWGTAPLTLHF. Here the CDR3 DNA reads TGCGCCAGCAGCTGGGGGACAGCCCCCTTGACCCTCCACTTT.

The chain recombines TRBV6-2 or TRBV6-3 with TRBJ1-2; a possible D gene is TRBD1 (5 bases). Trimming pared 0 bases from V and 4 bases from J, leaving 15 bases between. Germline CDR1 and CDR2: MNHEY and SVGEGT. The CDR3 runs to 16 residues. CDR3 residues: CASSYSGERNFYGYTF. CDR3 in DNA: TGTGCCAGCAGTTACTCAGGGGAGAGGAACTTCTATGGCTACACCTTC.